Listed below are T cell receptor beta chains from one sample, sequenced in a study of T cell responses to AZD1222 COVID-19 vaccine. The assay was immunoSEQ multiplex PCR, and TCRdb's table has in-frame clones only and misses some. This table has some 180,000 clones, 90% to 95% appearing once. The sample in question was peripheral blood, obtained 28 days after the second dose of the MenACWY control vaccine. The origin of the receptors is an adult who received the MenACWY meningococcal vaccine as a control. Both conserved end residues are part of each CDR3. The order of the fields is D gene, V gene, clone size, J gene, CDR3 protein. The D gene is left open where the match is weak. Clone size, where shown, is once, few, many, or a class for clones that have expanded.

>-|TRBV30|-|TRBJ1-5
CAWSVQGNQPQHF
>-|TRBV19|-|TRBJ2-7
CASSIDGGPYEQYF
>-|TRBV5-1|-|TRBJ1-2
CASSFGSPLTNYGYTF
>-|TRBV5-1|-|TRBJ2-5
CASSLLAQETQYF
>-|TRBV5-4|-|TRBJ1-2
CASSFGGSRSWDYGYTF
>-|TRBV3-1/TRBV3-2|-|TRBJ2-4
CASSYRAGARSKNIQYF
>-|TRBV2|-|TRBJ1-2
CASSAGRDGGYTF
>-|TRBV29-1|-|TRBJ1-1
CSVEDLGVENAEAFF
>-|TRBV5-1|once|TRBJ1-4
CASSLAQNEGAKLFF
>-|TRBV7-3|-|TRBJ1-6
CASSLLGRGENNSPLHF
>-|TRBV4-3|-|TRBJ1-5
CASSQDLRGHQPQHF
>TRBD1|TRBV27|-|TRBJ1-1
CASSKDRGRGKGTEAFF
>-|TRBV7-6|once|TRBJ1-1
CASSAQAMNTEAFF
>-|TRBV5-1|-|TRBJ2-1
CASSLRMPGSYNEQFF
>-|TRBV9|once|TRBJ2-4
CASSSGPNGIQYF
>-|TRBV7-9|-|TRBJ1-5
CASSLAKGRGSNQPQHF
>-|TRBV19|-|TRBJ2-2
CASNLRGSTGELFF
>TRBD1|TRBV19|-|TRBJ1-2
CASRSARGRGGYTF